What follows are 28 T cell receptor beta chains derived from one specimen sequenced in a study of T cell repertoires in cytomegalovirus infection. These receptors are not linked to any known antigen. TCRdb re-called the reads with MiXCR, one entry per CDR3 protein. Of approximately 590,000 distinct CDR3 sequences in the sample, 40% were seen once. The sample here was cultured PBMCs, taken from culture after CMV antigen stimulation. The receptors here all came from a human donor in good health (CMV status not recorded). Some clones in this sample may be carry-over from other donors' samples.

The J gene is TRBJ1-5, the V gene TRBV6-1; 7 bases match TRBD1. The CDR3 runs to 14 residues. V lost 2 bases, J lost 9 bases, and 7 bases stayed unmatched. Germline CDR1 reads MNHNS; CDR2 reads SASEGT. The chain's CDR3 is CASSERTGPPPQHF. In DNA, the CDR3 is TGTGCCAGCAGTGAACGGACAGGACCGCCGCCCCAGCATTTT.

The sample holds a few counts of this clonotype. The rearrangement uses TRBV6-1 and TRBJ1-5; D is unresolved. Germline lookup yields CDR1 MNHNS and CDR2 SASEGT. The V end was cut by 0 bases, the J end by 0 bases, with 12 bases between. The CDR3 contains 17 residues. The CDR3 here is CASSEAVLTPSNQPQHF. The DNA of the CDR3 is TGTGCCAGCAGTGAAGCCGTATTGACACCTAGCAATCAGCCCCAGCATTTT.

The gene calls are TRBV11-2 and TRBJ2-7; 12 nucleotides match TRBD2. V was pared by 5 bases and J by 7 bases, with 15 bases of the junction left unmatched. The germline V gene encodes CDR1 SGHAT and CDR2 FQNNGV. The CDR3 is 17 residues long. The DNA of the CDR3 is TGTGCCAGCAGCCCACCTGCTCCGGGGCTAGCGGGAGGGGAGCAGTACTTC. Translating it yields CASSPPAPGLAGGEQYF.

This clonotype was counted between two and nine times. This chain uses TRBV7-8 with TRBJ1-2; the D is unclear. The V gene lost 0 bases and the J gene lost 3 bases, with 11 bases spanning the gap. The CDR3 is 15 amino acids. Looked up from germline, CDR1 is SGHVS and CDR2 is FQNEAQ. The CDR3 sequence is CASSLAGPPDYGYTF. CDR3 sequence (DNA): TGTGCCAGCAGCTTAGCCGGGCCGCCAGACTATGGCTACACCTTC. Full variable domain (rest looked up from reference TRBV7-8 and TRBJ1-2): GAGVSQSPRYKVAKRGQDVALRCDPISGHVSLFWYQQALGQGPEFLTYFQNEAQLDKSGLPSDRFFAERPEGSVSTLKIQRTQQEDSAVYLCASSLAGPPDYGYTFGSGTRLTVV.

The J gene is TRBJ2-1, the V gene TRBV20-1; possibly TRBD1 for D (6 bases). CDR1 is DFQATT and CDR2 is SNEGSKA in the germline V gene (reference sequence). Trimming cost V 2 bases and J 0 bases, with 8 bases left between them. This CDR3 is built from 14 residues. The CDR3 sequence is CSARTGSSYNEQFF. CDR3 nucleotide sequence: TGCAGTGCTAGAACAGGGAGCTCCTACAATGAGCAGTTCTTC.

This clonotype was seen ten or more times. CDR3 region: CASSLLNYEQYF. CDR3 in DNA: TGTGCCAGCAGCCTCTTAAACTACGAGCAGTACTTC. V gene TRBV7-2 combines with J gene TRBJ2-7; D not certain. The CDR3 runs 12 residues. With 5 bases removed from V and 3 bases from J, the gap between germline ends came to 8 bases. Per the germline V gene, CDR1 is SGHTA and CDR2 is FQGNSA. The whole variable domain, remainder taken from reference TRBV7-2 and TRBJ2-7, is GAGVSQSPSNKVTEKGKDVELRCDPISGHTALYWYRQSLGQGLEFLIYFQGNSAPDKSGLPSDRFSAERTGGSVSTLTIQRTQQEDSAVYLCASSLLNYEQYFGPGTRLTVT.

The genes are TRBV20-1 and TRBJ2-5; D gene uncertain. This CDR3 has 14 amino acids. Germline values: CDR1 DFQATT, CDR2 SNEGSKA (reference sequence). V was trimmed by 1 base and J by 6 bases, leaving 15 bases between them. The CDR3 DNA follows: TGCAGTGCTAGAGCCCCGCGAGAGGCGAAGACCCAGTACTTC. Translation: CSARAPREAKTQYF.

This clonotype has more than one count but fewer than ten. The chain joins TRBV4-1 to TRBJ1-5, with D unresolved. The CDR3 is made up of 15 amino acids. Trimming shortened V by 6 bases and J by 4 bases, and 16 bases separated the two germline ends. CDR1 and CDR2 (germline): MGHRA, YSYEKL. CDR3 in DNA: TGCGCCAGCAGGGCCTCGGGGATAGGGAATCAGCCCCAGCATTTT. It translates to CASRASGIGNQPQHF.

The chain recombines TRBV7-2 with TRBJ1-2, with D perhaps TRBD1 (5 bases). The CDR3 contains 13 residues. Looked up from germline, CDR1 is SGHTA and CDR2 is FQGNSA. V was shortened by 5 bases and J by 10 bases, with 17 bases between the two germline ends. Here the CDR3 reads CASSPEGLRSYTF. CDR3 sequence (DNA): TGTGCCAGCAGCCCAGAGGGGCTCAGGTCCTACACCTTC.

The CDR3 region is CASSWGLGGEQYF. The DNA of the CDR3 is TGTGCCAGCAGTTGGGGACTAGGCGGCGAGCAGTACTTC. This chain uses TRBV28 with TRBJ2-7; 8 bases are shared with TRBD2. From germline, CDR1 is MDHEN and CDR2 SYDVKM. The V segment lost 4 bases and the J segment 6 bases; nucleotides outside the gene matches: 5. This CDR3 has 13 amino acids. Looking up the rest from reference TRBV28 and TRBJ2-7 gives the full variable domain: DVKVTQSSRYLVKRTGEKVFLECVQDMDHENMFWYRQDPGLGLRLIYFSYDVKMKEKGDIPEGYSVSREKKERFSLILESASTNQTSMYLCASSWGLGGEQYFGPGTRLTVT.

The chain links TRBV7-2 to TRBJ2-2; the D is unclear. This CDR3 contains 17 residues. Looked up from germline, CDR1 is SGHTA and CDR2 is FQGNSA. V dropped 2 bases and J dropped 1 base, with 14 bases sitting between them. CDR3 sequence: CASSLIVSVLNTGELFF. The CDR3 DNA reads TGTGCCAGCAGCTTAATCGTCTCAGTGTTGAACACCGGGGAGCTGTTTTTT. Combining the CDR3 with reference TRBV7-2 and TRBJ2-2 gives the whole variable domain GAGVSQSPSNKVTEKGKDVELRCDPISGHTALYWYRQSLGQGLEFLIYFQGNSAPDKSGLPSDRFSAERTGGSVSTLTIQRTQQEDSAVYLCASSLIVSVLNTGELFFGEGSRLTVL.

The genes are TRBV19 and TRBJ2-1; 10 bases match TRBD2. Unmatched junction bases numbered 17, after V lost 3 bases and J lost 3 bases. CDR1 is LNHDA and CDR2 is SQIVND in the germline V gene (reference sequence). CDR3 size: 20 residues. This CDR3 reads CASSILLVAGGRKSYNEQFF. DNA for the CDR3: TGTGCCAGTAGTATCCTTTTGGTAGCGGGAGGAAGAAAAAGCTACAATGAGCAGTTCTTC.

This clonotype was detected a few times. The V call is TRBV15, the J call TRBJ2-3; TRBD2 aligns across 7 bases. The CDR3 extends over 15 amino acids. Germline trimming cut 4 bases from V and 4 bases from J; bases unmatched to any gene: 8. Per the germline V gene, CDR1 is LNHNV and CDR2 is YYDKDF (reference sequence). CDR3 loop: CATSTRLAQADTQYF. CDR3 coding DNA: TGTGCCACCAGCACGAGACTAGCCCAGGCAGATACGCAGTATTTT.

The chain combines TRBV20-1 with TRBJ2-5; the match to TRBD2 covers 9 bases. Germline lookup yields CDR1 DFQATT and CDR2 SNEGSKA (reference sequence). Unmatched junction bases numbered 7, after V lost 6 bases and J lost 5 bases. The CDR3 is 13 residues long. CDR3 sequence: CSASGTSLETQYF. DNA for the CDR3: TGCAGTGCCTCCGGGACTAGCCTGGAGACCCAGTACTTC.

This clonotype was recorded a few times. V and J are TRBV6-5 and TRBJ2-5; 8 bases map to TRBD2. This CDR3 is built from 16 residues. V lost 6 bases and J lost 0; bases outside the gene matches: 9. From germline, CDR1 is MNHEY and CDR2 SVGAGI. DNA for the CDR3: TGTGCCAGCAGCCTCGGGCCTAGCGGGTACCAAGAGACCCAGTACTTC. Translating gives CASSLGPSGYQETQYF.

The J gene is TRBJ2-5, the V gene TRBV7-2, with D perhaps matching TRBD1 or TRBD2 (5 bases each). Per the germline V gene, CDR1 is SGHTA and CDR2 is FQGNSA. Trimming left V 1 base short and J 1 base short, with 13 bases between. CDR3 length: 16 residues. CDR3 DNA sequence: TGTGCCAGCAGCTTAGGAGGGGTAACCTCCCAAGAGACCCAGTACTTC. Translating gives CASSLGGVTSQETQYF.

In its sample, this clonotype was seen a few times. The chain is built from TRBV6-1 and TRBJ1-2; D possibly corresponds to TRBD1 (5 bases). V lost 5 bases and J lost 3, with 10 bases in between. Germline V gives CDR1 MNHNS, CDR2 SASEGT. This CDR3 has 13 residues. Here the CDR3 reads CASSSREDYGYTF. The CDR3 nucleotides read TGTGCCAGCAGTAGCAGGGAAGACTATGGCTACACCTTC.

The J gene is TRBJ2-7, the V gene TRBV19; unclear D gene. This CDR3 contains 13 residues. The germline CDR1 and CDR2 sequences are LNHDA and SQIVND (reference sequence). Trimming left V 3 bases short and J 2 bases short, with 8 bases between. The CDR3 sequence is CASSIKTPYEQYF. CDR3 DNA sequence: TGTGCCAGTAGTATTAAGACCCCCTACGAGCAGTACTTC.

The chain combines TRBV7-9 with TRBJ2-7, with TRBD1 matching 7 bases. Unmatched junction bases numbered 11, after V lost 5 bases and J lost 4 bases. CDR1 and CDR2 from the germline V gene are SEHNR and FQNEAQ (reference sequence). The CDR3 totals 15 residues. CDR3 bases: TGTGCCAGCAGCCTAAGGGACAGTCCGGGGTACGAGCAGTACTTC. This encodes CASSLRDSPGYEQYF.

The CDR3 spells CASSLTHLLDAVHTDTQYF. As DNA, the CDR3 is TGTGCCAGCAGCCTCACTCACCTCCTCGACGCCGTACACACAGATACGCAGTATTTT. V usage is TRBV7-9 and J usage is TRBJ2-3, with D hard to call. The length of the CDR3 is 19 residues. Trimming took 5 bases from V and 2 from J, leaving 26 bases between them. The germline V gene encodes CDR1 SEHNR and CDR2 FQNEAQ (reference sequence).

This chain joins TRBV7-6 and TRBJ2-1; TRBD2 matches at 8 bases. The CDR3 has 15 residues. Germline CDR1 SGHVS, CDR2 FNYEAQ. J lost 4 bases, V lost 4 bases, and 6 bases had no gene match. The CDR3 loop reads CASSSSGGLYNEQFF. CDR3 sequence (DNA): TGTGCCAGCAGCTCGAGCGGGGGTCTATACAATGAGCAGTTCTTC.

The gene calls are TRBV7-2 and TRBJ2-3; D call uncertain. Trimming removed 4 bases from V and 13 bases from J, with 12 bases in between. This CDR3 has 11 amino acids. Germline V lookup: CDR1 SGHTA, CDR2 FQGNSA. The CDR3 reads CASSSRSGKYF. CDR3 DNA sequence: TGTGCCAGCAGCTCCCGTAGTGGGAAGTATTTT.

In this sample, this clonotype turned up a few times. The chain couples TRBV7-8 to TRBJ2-5; D gene uncertain. Trimming removed 5 bases at V and 5 bases at J, with 12 bases between. The CDR3 extends over 13 amino acids. Germline V CDR1 and CDR2: SGHVS, FQNEAQ. The CDR3 loop is CASSPRRWETQYF. The CDR3 DNA reads as TGTGCCAGCAGCCCCAGGCGTTGGGAGACCCAGTACTTC.

The DNA of the CDR3 is TGTGCCAGTAACCTCGCACCGAGCTCTGGAAACACCATATATTTT. Protein product: CASNLAPSSGNTIYF. The chain is built from TRBV19 and TRBJ1-3, with D uncertain. Trimming shortened V by 7 bases and J by 0 bases, and 13 bases separated the two germline ends. The germline V gene encodes CDR1 LNHDA and CDR2 SQIVND (reference sequence). The CDR3 consists of 15 residues.

This clonotype was counted ten times or more. The CDR3 loop is CASSFGAGDTQYF. CDR3 DNA: TGTGCCAGCAGCTTTGGGGCTGGGGATACGCAGTATTTT. This rearrangement joins TRBV7-2 to TRBJ2-3; D possibly corresponds to TRBD1 (5 bases). This CDR3 is 13 amino acids long. The V end was cut by 3 bases, the J end by 6 bases, with 10 bases between. The germline V gene has CDR1 SGHTA and CDR2 FQGNSA.

In DNA form, the CDR3 reads TGTGCCAGCAGTTACCTCAGGAGCGACAATGAGCAGTTCTTC. Translated: CASSYLRSDNEQFF. The chain has TRBV6-6 and TRBJ2-1; unclear D gene. Trimming took 2 bases from V and 5 from J, leaving 10 bases between them. CDR1 and CDR2 from the germline V gene are MNHNY and SVGAGI (reference sequence). The CDR3 runs to 14 residues.

The chain links TRBV29-1 to TRBJ2-7; 8 nucleotides agree with TRBD2. The J segment lost 6 bases and the V segment lost 1 base, leaving 11 bases of the junction unmatched. Germline V gene sequence: CDR1 SQVTM, CDR2 ANQGSEA. The CDR3 length is 15 residues. The CDR3 here is CSVEGAAGGSTEQYF. CDR3 DNA: TGCAGCGTTGAAGGGGCGGCGGGGGGAAGTACCGAGCAGTACTTC.

The rearrangement links TRBV28 to TRBJ2-7; TRBD2 agrees at 10 bases. The CDR3 consists of 14 residues. The germline V gene has CDR1 MDHEN and CDR2 SYDVKM. The trim removed 6 bases at V and 6 bases at J, leaving 8 bases unmatched. This CDR3 is CASSLPGLAIEQYF. DNA of the CDR3: TGTGCCAGCAGCCTACCGGGACTAGCGATCGAGCAGTACTTC.